The rows below give T cell receptor beta chains drawn from one sample of a study of breast tumors, draining lymph nodes, adjacent tissues. TCRdb re-derived calls from the multiplex PCR reads in MiXCR, one entry per CDR3 protein. The table has tens of thousands of distinct CDR3 sequences, 57% seen once. Sequenced sample: breast tumor tissue. These receptors were collected from a female donor with breast cancer. Some clones in this sample may be carry-over from other donors' samples. The CDR3 runs from the conserved cysteine through the conserved F or W. The D gene is left open where the match is weak. Size is omitted from some rows. Given values are once, few, many or a class for expanded clones.

D gene: .
J gene: TRBJ1-3
clone size: .
V gene: TRBV2
CDR3 protein: CASNPSSYGYTIYF
CDR3 DNA: TGTGCCAGCAACCCGTCTTCCTATGGCTACACCATATATTTT

D gene: .
J gene: TRBJ2-7
clone size: many
V gene: TRBV12-3/TRBV12-4
CDR3 protein: CASSLSRSYEQYF
CDR3 DNA: TGTGCCAGCAGTTTGTCCAGGAGCTACGAGCAGTACTTC

D gene: TRBD2
J gene: TRBJ2-7
clone size: many
V gene: TRBV10-3
CDR3 protein: CAISETSGRRYEQYF
CDR3 DNA: TGTGCCATCAGTGAGACTAGCGGGAGAAGGTACGAGCAGTACTTC

D gene: .
J gene: TRBJ2-2
clone size: many
V gene: TRBV6-2/TRBV6-3
CDR3 protein: CASSKLLGLGELFF
CDR3 DNA: TGTGCCAGCAGTAAACTTTTAGGGCTCGGGGAGCTGTTTTTT

D gene: TRBD2
J gene: TRBJ2-2
clone size: .
V gene: TRBV6-2/TRBV6-3
CDR3 protein: CASSPPGLAENTGELFF
CDR3 DNA: TGTGCCAGCAGTCCCCCGGGACTAGCGGAGAACACCGGGGAGCTGTTTTTT

D gene: .
J gene: TRBJ1-1
clone size: many
V gene: TRBV12-3/TRBV12-4
CDR3 protein: CASTLSAGSAFF
CDR3 DNA: TGTGCCAGCACCCTAAGTGCAGGTTCAGCTTTCTTT

D gene: TRBD1
J gene: TRBJ2-5
clone size: .
V gene: TRBV7-2
CDR3 protein: CASSFLQGWETQYF
CDR3 DNA: TGTGCCAGCAGCTTCCTACAGGGGTGGGAGACCCAGTACTTC

D gene: .
J gene: TRBJ2-7
clone size: many
V gene: TRBV6-5
CDR3 protein: CASSHGIRGRAVIYEQYF
CDR3 DNA: TGTGCCAGCAGTCACGGGATTAGGGGCAGGGCGGTAATCTACGAGCAGTACTTC

D gene: .
J gene: TRBJ1-5
clone size: many
V gene: TRBV6-6
CDR3 protein: CASSHPPGDQPQHF
CDR3 DNA: TGTGCCAGCAGTCACCCCCCGGGGGATCAGCCCCAGCATTTT

D gene: .
J gene: TRBJ1-6
clone size: .
V gene: TRBV5-1
CDR3 protein: CASSLVSDSPLHF
CDR3 DNA: TGCGCCAGCAGCTTGGTGTCCGATTCACCCCTCCACTTT

D gene: .
J gene: TRBJ1-2
clone size: .
V gene: TRBV7-2
CDR3 protein: CASSLGVGYYGYTF
CDR3 DNA: TGTGCCAGCAGCTTAGGGGTGGGGTACTATGGCTACACCTTC

D gene: .
J gene: TRBJ2-5
clone size: many
V gene: TRBV5-1
CDR3 protein: CASSLDPWVKTQYF
CDR3 DNA: TGCGCCAGCAGCTTAGACCCTTGGGTAAAGACCCAGTACTTC

D gene: .
J gene: TRBJ2-1
clone size: .
V gene: TRBV2
CDR3 protein: CASSSQKGLNNEQLF
CDR3 DNA: TGTGCCAGCAGTTCCCAGAAGGGGCTCAACAATGAGCAGCTCTTC

D gene: .
J gene: TRBJ1-2
clone size: .
V gene: TRBV7-2
CDR3 protein: CASSLALNYGYTF
CDR3 DNA: TGTGCCAGCAGCTTAGCCCTTAACTATGGCTACACCTTC

D gene: .
J gene: TRBJ1-2
clone size: .
V gene: TRBV5-6
CDR3 protein: CARDRGSGTKSANYGYTF
CDR3 DNA: TGTGCTAGAGATCGGGGGTCCGGGACAAAATCAGCTAACTATGGCTACACCTTC

D gene: TRBD2
J gene: TRBJ2-1
clone size: .
V gene: TRBV11-1
CDR3 protein: CASSFLAGGYSYNEQFF
CDR3 DNA: TGTGCCAGCAGCTTTCTAGCGGGGGGTTATTCCTACAATGAGCAGTTCTTC

D gene: .
J gene: TRBJ1-5
clone size: once
V gene: TRBV15
CDR3 protein: CATAPEKQPPHF
CDR3 DNA: TGTGCCACGGCCCCCGAGAAACAACCCCCGCATTTT

D gene: .
J gene: TRBJ1-2
clone size: .
V gene: TRBV6-6
CDR3 protein: CASSHRAGVHGYTF
CDR3 DNA: TGTGCCAGCAGTCACCGGGCAGGGGTCCATGGCTACACCTTC

D gene: TRBD2
J gene: TRBJ2-7
clone size: .
V gene: TRBV20-1
CDR3 protein: CSAYMGGGYEQYF
CDR3 DNA: TGCAGTGCTTACATGGGGGGGGGATACGAGCAGTACTTC

D gene: TRBD1
J gene: TRBJ1-4
clone size: few
V gene: TRBV12-3/TRBV12-4
CDR3 protein: CASSRDRATEKLFF
CDR3 DNA: TGTGCCAGCAGTCGGGACAGGGCGACTGAAAAACTGTTTTTT

D gene: TRBD2
J gene: TRBJ2-5
clone size: few
V gene: TRBV28
CDR3 protein: CASSSIKTSGRWGQETQYF
CDR3 DNA: TGTGCCAGCAGTTCCATAAAGACTAGCGGGAGGTGGGGCCAAGAGACCCAGTACTTC

D gene: .
J gene: TRBJ2-2
clone size: many
V gene: TRBV3-1
CDR3 protein: CASSQRQFGELFF
CDR3 DNA: TGTGCCAGCAGCCAACGTCAGTTCGGGGAGCTGTTTTTT

D gene: .
J gene: TRBJ1-6
clone size: once
V gene: TRBV7-8
CDR3 protein: CASSLAGQNQLSSYNSPLHF
CDR3 DNA: TGTGCCAGCAGCTTAGCCGGACAGAACCAACTGAGCTCCTATAATTCACCCCTCCACTTT